Listed here are 11 T cell receptor beta chains from one sample, sequenced in a study of siplizumab effects on memory and regulatory T cells. TCRdb's table, derived via immunoSEQ multiplex PCR, lists solely in-frame clones and lacks some. The sample includes 70,000 to 90,000 clones, 85% to 90% seen only once; the top ten take around 15%. The sample comprised CD4+ T cells sorted from blood. The receptors were gathered from a human donor in good health.

The rearrangement uses TRBV30 and TRBJ1-5; the D is unclear. Deletions cut 0 bases from V and 11 bases from J, with 14 bases between. Per germline, CDR1 GTSNPN and CDR2 SVGIG (reference sequence). The CDR3 loop spans 13 amino acids. Here the CDR3 DNA reads TGTGCCTGGAGTGTACGGCCCCGCACGACCCAGCATTTT. It is translated as CAWSVRPRTTQHF.

The chain uses TRBV10-3 and TRBJ2-7, with 8 bases matching TRBD2. Trimming cost V 1 base and J 4 bases; bases outside gene matches: 9. Germline values: CDR1 ENHRY, CDR2 SYGVKD. The CDR3 sequence is 16 residues long. CDR3 in amino acids: CAISEFGGGRRYEQYF. In DNA form, the CDR3 reads TGTGCCATCAGTGAGTTCGGTGGCGGGAGGAGGTACGAGCAGTACTTC.

Here the CDR3 reads CASSLGQGGEAFF. The DNA of the CDR3 is TGCGCCAGCAGCTTGGGTCAGGGAGGTGAAGCTTTCTTT. The V gene is TRBV5-1, the J gene TRBJ1-1, with D tentatively TRBD1 (5 bases). The CDR3 consists of 13 residues. V was cut by 0 bases and J by 7 bases, with 10 bases left in between. Germline lookup yields CDR1 SGHRS and CDR2 YFSETQ.

The CDR3 DNA sequence: TGCGCCAGCAGCCTAGCAGGGGAAGCTGAGACCCAGTACTTC. It specifies CASSLAGEAETQYF. The rearrangement links TRBV5-1 to TRBJ2-5; TRBD1 is a possible D gene (6 bases). The CDR3 is 14 residues long. The germline V gene has CDR1 SGHRS and CDR2 YFSETQ. With 4 bases removed from V and 5 bases from J, the gap between germline ends came to 15 bases.

The CDR3 bases are TGTGCCAGCGCCGCCGCTGCGGGAGGCTCAGATACGCAGTATTTT. Translated: CASAAAAGGSDTQYF. V is TRBV25-1 and J is TRBJ2-3; 8 bases fit TRBD2. Germline V gene data show CDR1 as MGHDK and CDR2 as SYGVNS. This CDR3 region has 15 residues. After removal of 8 bases from V and 4 bases from J, the junction contained 11 bases not matched to a gene.

V and J are TRBV4-3 and TRBJ1-3; the D gene is possibly TRBD1 (5 bases). CDR1 LGHNA and CDR2 YSLEER come from the germline V gene. The V gene lost 4 bases and the J gene lost 0 bases, with 13 bases spanning the gap. This CDR3 contains 16 residues. CDR3 DNA sequence: TGCGCCAGCAGCCCACAGACGGGACCCTCTGGAAACACCATATATTTT. Protein sequence: CASSPQTGPSGNTIYF.

The V and J genes are TRBV6-5 and TRBJ1-2, with 10 bases matching TRBD1. The CDR3 is 13 amino acids. Losses at the gene ends were 6 bases for V and 6 bases for J; bases not matched to a gene: 4. CDR1 is MNHEY and CDR2 is SVGAGI in the germline V gene. The CDR3: CASRRQGADGYTF. The CDR3 DNA reads TGTGCCAGCAGACGACAGGGGGCAGATGGCTACACCTTC.

The J gene is TRBJ2-7, the V gene TRBV4-1, with 9 nucleotides matching TRBD2. This CDR3 region has 19 residues. V gave up 0 bases and J gave up 4 bases; unmatched junction bases: 16. CDR1 is MGHRA and CDR2 is YSYEKL in the germline V gene. CDR3 coding DNA: TGCGCCAGCAGCCAAGATCCCTTAAGACTAGCGGTTGAGCAGTACGAGCAGTACTTC. Protein sequence: CASSQDPLRLAVEQYEQYF.

CDR3 coding DNA: TGCAGCGTTGAAAGGATTAGCGGGGAGACCCAGTACTTC. As protein: CSVERISGETQYF. The rearrangement links TRBV29-1 to TRBJ2-5; 7 bases line up with TRBD2. V was pared by 2 bases and J by 5 bases, with 5 bases of the junction left unmatched. The CDR3 consists of 13 residues. The germline V gene has CDR1 SQVTM and CDR2 ANQGSEA. Looking up the rest from reference TRBV29-1 and TRBJ2-5 gives the full variable domain: SAVISQKPSRDICQRGTSLTIQCQVDSQVTMMFWYRQQPGQSLTLIATANQGSEATYESGFVIDKFPISRPNLTFSTLTVSNMSPEDSSIYLCSVERISGETQYFGPGTRLLVL.

The chain couples TRBV18 to TRBJ2-7; 10 bases line up with TRBD1. Germline CDR1 and CDR2: KGHSH and LQKENI. With 3 bases clipped from V and 5 bases from J, the junction kept 7 bases outside the gene matches. This CDR3 has 15 residues. For the CDR3, the DNA is TGTGCCAGCTCACCGACAGGGGGCGCAGGTGACGAGCAGTACTTC. Translation: CASSPTGGAGDEQYF.

This clone was seen only once. The V and J genes are TRBV20-1 and TRBJ2-2; no definite D call. The V and J ends lost 3 bases and 1 base respectively, with 0 bases between them. The CDR3 extends over 11 amino acids. Germline V gene data show CDR1 as DFQATT and CDR2 as SNEGSKA (reference sequence). The CDR3 bases are TGCAGTGCTAGGAACACCGGGGAGCTGTTTTTT. Translated: CSARNTGELFF.